The 7 T cell receptor beta chains below were found in one sample sequenced in a study of metastatic and nonmetastatic thyroid tumors. TCRdb ran MiXCR on the PCR reads. The data contain about 6,900 clones, 25% to 30% of them singletons. Each patient went into thyroid surgery without having received any treatment. Material for sequencing was adjacent normal tissue. The receptors were gathered from a male donor with papillary thyroid cancer or a benign thyroid nodule (not recorded which). Some clones in this sample may be carry-over from other donors' samples.

The chain uses TRBV7-6 and TRBJ2-5; D might be TRBD2 (6 bases). This CDR3 is 13 amino acids long. Germline CDR1 reads SGHVS; CDR2 reads FNYEAQ. V shed 1 base and J shed 4 bases, with 7 bases lying between them. DNA for the CDR3: TGTGCCAGCAGCTTAGGGGAGGCAGAGACCCAGTACTTC. This codes for CASSLGEAETQYF.

This chain uses TRBV7-3 with TRBJ2-2; no definite D call. This CDR3 comprises 13 residues. Germline V gene lookup returns CDR1 SGHTA and CDR2 FQGTGA. V lost 2 bases to trimming and J lost 7 bases, with 8 bases between them. CDR3 DNA: TGTGCCAGCAGCTTACTTTTGGGCGGGGAGCTGTTTTTT. Protein: CASSLLLGGELFF.

V and J are TRBV11-3 and TRBJ2-2; no firm D call. CDR1 is SGHNT and CDR2 is YENEEA in the germline V gene. V lost 5 bases, J lost 6 bases, and 7 bases lay in between. CDR3 size: 12 residues. CDR3: CASSVNAGELFF. CDR3 coding DNA: TGTGCCAGCAGCGTTAACGCCGGGGAGCTGTTTTTT.

This chain links TRBV4-1 with TRBJ1-2; D not certain. CDR3 length: 15 amino acids. Trimming stripped 3 bases from V and 1 base from J, with 12 bases between. In germline, CDR1 is MGHRA, CDR2 YSYEKL. CDR3 DNA sequence: TGCGCCAGCAGCCAGGAAAACAGACTTAACTATGGCTACACCTTC. Its translation: CASSQENRLNYGYTF.

V and J are TRBV27 and TRBJ1-1, with D tentatively TRBD1 (6 bases). The V gene lost 3 bases and the J gene lost 4 bases, with 24 bases spanning the gap. The germline V gene encodes CDR1 MNHEY and CDR2 SMNVEV (reference sequence). The CDR3 has 18 amino acids. Written as DNA, the CDR3 is TGTGCCAGCAGTTTCCTTGGGGCTTTTCTCAGGGGAGGCACTGAAGCTTTCTTT. It encodes CASSFLGAFLRGGTEAFF.

The chain uses TRBV28 and TRBJ2-7; no clear D gene. Germline assignment: CDR1 MDHEN and CDR2 SYDVKM. The CDR3 is made up of 13 amino acids. V lost 3 bases and J lost 2, with 8 bases in between. CDR3 amino acids: CASSFSSTYEQYF. Written as DNA, the CDR3 is TGTGCCAGCAGTTTTAGCTCCACCTACGAGCAGTACTTC.

The chain couples TRBV28 to TRBJ1-2; D possibly corresponds to TRBD1 (6 bases). The CDR3 totals 15 residues. Deletions cut 6 bases from V and 4 bases from J, with 18 bases between. In germline, CDR1 is MDHEN, CDR2 SYDVKM. The CDR3 protein is CASSRTGSLVYGYTF. The DNA for the CDR3 is TGTGCCAGCAGCCGAACAGGGAGCCTTGTCTATGGCTACACCTTC.